The 15 T cell receptor beta chains below all came from one sample that was sequenced in a study of tumor-infiltrating lymphocytes in primary liver carcinoma. Co-extracting RNA and DNA was done with 20-30 mg of unsorted bulk tissue as input. Using a constant-region primer together with ProtoScript II reverse transcriptase, TCR beta cDNA was made from about 500 ng of total RNA. Amplification in three nested multiplex PCR rounds with slightly modified ARM-PCR gave rise to TCR beta libraries. Use of TRBV1-TRBV30 forward primers with a C-beta reverse primer characterized the first two PCR rounds, which lasted roughly 9 cycles each. MiXCR, run by TCRdb on the multiplex PCR reads, gives a single entry per CDR3 protein. The sample shows approximately 80,000 distinct CDR3 sequences, 65% to 75% of them seen only once. What was sequenced was tumor-adjacent normal liver tissue. These TCRs come from a man aged 35 to 55 with primary liver carcinoma and hepatitis B virus infection.

This clonotype was seen a handful of times. The chain has TRBV28 and TRBJ2-2; D is uncertain. V was pared by 6 bases and J by 1 base, with 12 bases between. This CDR3 is 15 amino acids long. The germline CDR1 and CDR2 sequences are MDHEN and SYDVKM. The CDR3 region is CASSPGPLNTGELFF. Here the CDR3 DNA reads TGTGCCAGCAGCCCCGGACCTTTGAACACCGGGGAGCTGTTTTTT.

Points on this clonotype: The missing conserved phenylalanine or tryptophan at the end of this CDR3 makes a read error likely. This chain connects TRBV11-1 to TRBJ2-7; possibly TRBD2 for D (6 bases). V dropped 4 bases and J dropped 0 bases, with 13 bases sitting between them. Germline CDR1 SGHAT, CDR2 FQDESV (reference sequence). CDR3 length equals 15 residues. The CDR3 DNA sequence: TGTGCCAGCAGCTCATCCAGGGACTCCTCCTACGAGCAGTACTGC. It specifies CASSSSRDSSYEQYC.

Concerning this clonotype: One base away lies a much larger clone, so this may be a sequencing read error. V gene TRBV28 combines with J gene TRBJ2-1; 9 bases match TRBD2. The CDR3 length is 15 residues. CDR1 MDHEN and CDR2 SYDVKM come from the germline V gene. The CDR3 protein is CASSLVAGEGNERFF. The CDR3 region has the DNA TGTGCCAGCAGTTTAGTAGCGGGAGAGGGGAATGAGCGGTTCTTC. The variable domain in full, completed from reference TRBV28 and TRBJ2-1, reads DVKVTQSSRYLVKRTGEKVFLECVQDMDHENMFWYRQDPGLGLRLIYFSYDVKMKEKGDIPEGYSVSREKKERFSLILESASTNQTSMYLCASSLVAGEGNERFFGPGTRLTVL.

This chain joins TRBV28 and TRBJ2-4; D not certain. CDR1 and CDR2 from the germline V gene are MDHEN and SYDVKM. The germline V and J ends were trimmed by 10 bases and 6 bases, with 22 bases remaining between them. The CDR3 runs to 15 residues. CDR3 sequence reads: CATLPVGGRVNIQYF. CDR3 DNA: TGTGCCACCCTCCCGGTTGGTGGAAGAGTAAACATTCAGTACTTC.

On this clonotype itself: Germline is not matched at one junction end, which may reflect a read error. V is TRBV5-4 and J is TRBJ2-2; D is perhaps TRBD1 or TRBD2 (5 bases each). Looked up from germline, CDR1 is SGHNT and CDR2 is YYREEE (reference sequence). This CDR3 spans 19 amino acids. The CDR3 loop is CASSDPGLVGFANTGDLFF. The CDR3, as DNA: TGTGCCAGCAGTGATCCGGGGCTAGTTGGTTTCGCGAACACCGGGGATCTGTTTTTT. The full variable domain, in which reference TRBV5-4 and TRBJ2-2 provide the parts outside the CDR3, is ETGVTQSPTHLIKTRGQQVTLRCSSQSGHNTVSWYQQALGQGPQFIFQYYREEENGRGNFPPRFSGLQFPNYSSELNVNALELDDSALYLCASSDPGLVGFANTGDLFFGEGSRLTVL.

Worth noting for this clonotype: The conserved final phenylalanine or tryptophan is absent from the CDR3, which likely points to a read error. It is unclear where the CDR3 begins or ends on the DNA, so no DNA is shown, and the CDR3 is as TCRdb lists it. The V and J genes are TRBV5-4 and TRBJ2-2. Germline V CDR1 and CDR2: SGHNT, YYREEE (reference sequence). Counting both end residues, the CDR3 totals 13 amino acids. The CDR3 sequence is CASRGMGTGELLL.

The CDR3 is CTGSYRGGSSPGYTF. CDR3 bases: TGTACGGGCAGCTATAGAGGGGGCTCCTCCCCTGGCTACACCTTC. The chain recombines TRBV11-2 with TRBJ1-2, with TRBD1 matching over 7 bases. This CDR3 is built from 15 residues. From germline, CDR1 is SGHAT and CDR2 FQNNGV.

This sequence joins TRBV11-1 and TRBJ2-1; D remains ambiguous. V gave up 4 bases and J gave up 6 bases, with 16 bases separating them. Per the germline V gene, CDR1 is SGHAT and CDR2 is FQDESV (reference sequence). The CDR3 is made up of 15 amino acids. The CDR3 reads CASSSWPTSGNEQFF. The CDR3 DNA reads as TGTGCCAGCAGCTCTTGGCCCACAAGTGGCAATGAGCAGTTCTTC.

This clonotype occurred many times. The DNA of the CDR3 is TGCGCCAGCAGCTCCGGGACCAGACTCTCCTACGAGCAGTACTTC. Translated, it gives CASSSGTRLSYEQYF. The V and J genes are TRBV5-1 and TRBJ2-7; D could derive from TRBD1 or TRBD2 (5 bases each). The CDR3 runs to 15 residues. Between the trimmed V and J ends, which lost 3 bases and 0 bases, there was a span of 13 bases. Germline V gene sequence: CDR1 SGHRS, CDR2 YFSETQ.

The V call is TRBV5-4, the J call TRBJ2-2; 9 bases align to TRBD2. Germline V gives CDR1 SGHNT, CDR2 YYREEE (reference sequence). V shed 0 bases, J shed 7 bases, and the junction held 10 bases outside the gene matches. The CDR3 has 17 residues. CDR3 coding DNA: TGTGCCAGCAGCTTGGTGGCGCGGGAGGGCCATGGCGGGGAGCTGTTTTTT. Translating it yields CASSLVAREGHGGELFF. Variable domain in full (rest from reference TRBV5-4 and TRBJ2-2): ETGVTQSPTHLIKTRGQQVTLRCSSQSGHNTVSWYQQALGQGPQFIFQYYREEENGRGNFPPRFSGLQFPNYSSELNVNALELDDSALYLCASSLVAREGHGGELFFGEGSRLTVL.

V gene TRBV24-1 combines with J gene TRBJ2-1; D gene unclear. This CDR3 comprises 15 residues. CDR1 and CDR2 (germline): KGHDR, SFDVKD. The ends were cut back, 1 base at V and 9 bases at J, with 15 bases in the middle. CDR3 region: CATSDFNKPASEQFF. The CDR3 coding sequence is TGTGCCACCAGTGATTTCAACAAGCCCGCAAGTGAGCAGTTCTTC.

This clonotype was seen repeatedly, ten times or more. The CDR3 protein is CASSLGTGGAWTEAFF. CDR3 in DNA: TGCGCCAGCAGCTTGGGGACAGGGGGCGCATGGACTGAAGCTTTCTTT. This chain connects TRBV5-1 to TRBJ1-1, with 11 bases fitting TRBD1. Trimming cost V 0 bases and J 5 bases; bases outside gene matches: 6. The CDR3 extends over 16 amino acids. Germline values: CDR1 SGHRS, CDR2 YFSETQ.

This clonotype was seen once. This sequence joins TRBV29-1 and TRBJ2-3; D is perhaps TRBD1 or TRBD2 (7 bases each). V was cut by 5 bases and J by 0 bases, with 15 bases left in between. The length of the CDR3 is 15 residues. Germline CDR1 SQVTM, CDR2 ANQGSEA. CDR3 DNA sequence: TGCAGCGTTCCCAGGGGGGGGGTGAGCACAGATACGCAGTATTTT. Its translation: CSVPRGGVSTDTQYF.

Points on this clonotype: A read error may produce the germline difference seen at one junction end. The genes are TRBV5-1 and TRBJ2-2, with TRBD1 identical over 7 bases. From germline, CDR1 is SGHRS and CDR2 YFSETQ. CDR3 length equals 15 residues. The CDR3 spells CASSDRVPSTGELFF. CDR3 bases: TGTGCCAGCAGCGACAGGGTCCCGAGCACCGGGGAGCTGTTTTTT. Supplemented by reference TRBV5-1 and TRBJ2-2, the full variable domain reads KAGVTQTPRYLIKTRGQQVTLSCSPISGHRSVSWYQQTPGQGLQFLFEYFSETQRNKGNFPGRFSGRQFSNSRSEMNVSTLELGDSALYLCASSDRVPSTGELFFGEGSRLTVL.

This clonotype has just one count. One end of the junction fails to match germline, which may point to a read error. The chain combines TRBV5-4 with TRBJ2-7; 7 nucleotides align to TRBD1. The germline V gene encodes CDR1 SGHNT and CDR2 YYREEE (reference sequence). The CDR3 contains 14 residues. In DNA form, the CDR3 reads TGTGTCAGCAGCATGTTCGGACAGGCCTACGAGCAGTACTTC. As protein: CVSSMFGQAYEQYF. The variable domain in full, with the rest retrieved from reference TRBV5-4 and TRBJ2-7, is ETGVTQSPTHLIKTRGQQVTLRCSSQSGHNTVSWYQQALGQGPQFIFQYYREEENGRGNFPPRFSGLQFPNYSSELNVNALELDDSALYLCVSSMFGQAYEQYFGPGTRLTVT.